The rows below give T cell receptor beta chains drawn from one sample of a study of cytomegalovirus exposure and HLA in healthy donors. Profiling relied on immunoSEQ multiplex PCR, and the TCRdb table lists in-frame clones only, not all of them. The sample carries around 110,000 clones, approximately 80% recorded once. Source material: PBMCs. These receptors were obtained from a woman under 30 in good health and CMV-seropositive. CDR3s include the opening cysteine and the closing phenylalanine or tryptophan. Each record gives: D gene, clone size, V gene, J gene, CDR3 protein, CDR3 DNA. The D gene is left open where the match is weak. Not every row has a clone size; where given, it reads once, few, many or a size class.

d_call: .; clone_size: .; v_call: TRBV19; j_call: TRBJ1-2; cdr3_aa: CASSEGGGVYGYTF; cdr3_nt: TGTGCCAGTAGTGAAGGCGGGGGTGTCTATGGCTACACCTTC
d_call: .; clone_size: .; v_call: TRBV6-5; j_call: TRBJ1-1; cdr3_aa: CASRRGLNTEAFF; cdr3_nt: TGTGCCAGCAGGCGGGGATTGAACACTGAAGCTTTCTTT
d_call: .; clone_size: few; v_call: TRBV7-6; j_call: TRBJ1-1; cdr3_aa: CASSQTGGGNTEAFF; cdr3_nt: TGTGCCAGCAGCCAAACGGGAGGGGGAAACACTGAAGCTTTCTTT
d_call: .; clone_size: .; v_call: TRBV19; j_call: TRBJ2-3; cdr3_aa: CASSIHKEADTQYF; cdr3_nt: TGTGCCAGTAGTATACATAAGGAGGCAGATACGCAGTATTTT
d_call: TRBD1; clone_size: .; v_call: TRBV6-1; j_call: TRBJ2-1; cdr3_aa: CASSVGSGGGNEQFF; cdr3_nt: TGTGCCAGCAGTGTGGGATCAGGGGGTGGCAATGAGCAGTTCTTC
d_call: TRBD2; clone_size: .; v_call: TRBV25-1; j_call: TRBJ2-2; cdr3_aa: CASSRAGGTGELFF; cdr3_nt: TGTGCCAGCAGTCGAGCGGGGGGCACCGGGGAGCTGTTTTTT
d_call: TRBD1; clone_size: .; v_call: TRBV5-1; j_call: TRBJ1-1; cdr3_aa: CASSFQGGGTEAFF; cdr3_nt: TGCGCCAGCAGCTTTCAGGGGGGTGGCACTGAAGCTTTCTTT
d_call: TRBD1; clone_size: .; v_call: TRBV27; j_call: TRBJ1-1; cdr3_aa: CASSSDRGTEAFF; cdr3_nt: TGTGCCAGCAGTTCGGACAGGGGGACTGAAGCTTTCTTT
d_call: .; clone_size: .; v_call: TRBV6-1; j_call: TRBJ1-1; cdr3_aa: CASSERLNTEAFF; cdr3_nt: TGTGCCAGCAGTGAACGGTTGAACACTGAAGCTTTCTTT
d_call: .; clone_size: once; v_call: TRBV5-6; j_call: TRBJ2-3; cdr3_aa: CASSDVAKASTDTQYF; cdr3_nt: TGTGCCAGCAGCGACGTAGCGAAAGCTAGCACAGATACGCAGTATTTT
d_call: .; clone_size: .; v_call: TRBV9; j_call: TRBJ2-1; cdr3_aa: CASSVAVEQFF; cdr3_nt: TGTGCCAGCAGCGTAGCAGTTGAGCAGTTCTTC
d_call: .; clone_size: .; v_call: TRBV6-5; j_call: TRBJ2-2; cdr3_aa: CASSSTNTGELFF; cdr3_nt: TGTGCCAGCAGTTCAACGAACACCGGGGAGCTGTTTTTT
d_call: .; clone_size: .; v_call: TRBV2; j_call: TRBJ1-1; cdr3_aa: CASRDRETQRAFF; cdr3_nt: TGTGCCAGCAGGGATCGGGAGACCCAGAGGGCTTTCTTT
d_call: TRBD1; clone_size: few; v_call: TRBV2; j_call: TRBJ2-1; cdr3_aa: CASSLDRVLYNEQFF; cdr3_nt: TGTGCCAGCAGCCTCGACAGGGTCCTCTACAATGAGCAGTTCTTC
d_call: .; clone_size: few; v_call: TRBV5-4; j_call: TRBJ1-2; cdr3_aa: CASSLAGALGYTF; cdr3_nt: TGTGCCAGCAGCTTAGCAGGGGCGCTCGGCTACACCTTC
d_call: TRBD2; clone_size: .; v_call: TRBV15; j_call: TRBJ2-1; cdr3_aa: CATAGVGSYNEQFF; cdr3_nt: TGTGCCACGGCGGGAGTAGGCTCCTACAATGAGCAGTTCTTC
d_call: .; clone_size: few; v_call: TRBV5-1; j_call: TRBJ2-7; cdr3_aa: CASSGGWGESSYEQYF; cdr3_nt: TGCGCCAGCAGCGGGGGGTGGGGCGAGAGCTCCTACGAGCAGTACTTC
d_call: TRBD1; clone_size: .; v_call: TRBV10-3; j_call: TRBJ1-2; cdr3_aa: CAIRGTGIDGYTF; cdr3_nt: TGTGCCATCAGAGGGACAGGGATCGATGGCTACACCTTC
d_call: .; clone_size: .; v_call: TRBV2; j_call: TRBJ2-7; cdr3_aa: CASRPLLVGAGRPYEQYF; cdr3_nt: TGTGCCAGCAGACCCCTCCTGGTTGGGGCGGGAAGGCCCTACGAGCAGTACTTC
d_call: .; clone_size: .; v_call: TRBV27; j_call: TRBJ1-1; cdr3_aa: CASSPNRETATEAFF; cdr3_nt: TGTGCCAGCAGCCCAAACAGGGAAACAGCCACTGAAGCTTTCTTT
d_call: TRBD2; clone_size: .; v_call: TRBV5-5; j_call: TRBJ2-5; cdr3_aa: CASSPLTGTIFKTQYF; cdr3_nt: TGTGCCAGCAGCCCGCTTACCGGGACTATTTTTAAGACCCAGTACTTC
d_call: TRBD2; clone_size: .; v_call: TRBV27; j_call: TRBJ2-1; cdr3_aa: CASNWDGTSGLSSYNEQFF; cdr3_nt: TGTGCCAGCAATTGGGACGGGACTAGCGGACTATCCTCCTACAATGAGCAGTTCTTC
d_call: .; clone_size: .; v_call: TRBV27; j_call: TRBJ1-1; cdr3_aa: CASSSWGGSSEAFF; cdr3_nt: TGTGCCAGCAGTTCCTGGGGGGGTTCATCTGAAGCTTTCTTT
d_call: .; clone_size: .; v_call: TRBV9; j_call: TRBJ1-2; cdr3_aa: CASSVPPGGGYGYTF; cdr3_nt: TGTGCCAGCAGCGTCCCCCCCGGGGGGGGGTATGGCTACACCTTC
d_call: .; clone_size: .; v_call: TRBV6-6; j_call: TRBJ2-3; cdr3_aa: CASSYRSDRTDTQYF; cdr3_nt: TGTGCCAGCAGTTACCGTAGCGATCGCACAGATACGCAGTATTTT
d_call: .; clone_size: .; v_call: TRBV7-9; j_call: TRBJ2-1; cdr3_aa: CASSLSPYNEQFF; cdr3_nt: TGTGCCAGCAGCTTGAGCCCCTACAATGAGCAGTTCTTC
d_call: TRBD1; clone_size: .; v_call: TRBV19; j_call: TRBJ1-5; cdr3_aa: CASMRDRLNQPQHF; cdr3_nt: TGTGCCAGTATGAGGGACAGACTCAATCAGCCCCAGCATTTT
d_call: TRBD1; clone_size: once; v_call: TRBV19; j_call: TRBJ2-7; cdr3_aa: CASSPHRGSEQYF; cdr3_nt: TGTGCCAGTAGTCCCCACAGGGGCTCCGAGCAGTACTTC
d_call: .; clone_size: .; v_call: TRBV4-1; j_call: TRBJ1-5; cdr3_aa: CASSQGATGNQPQHF; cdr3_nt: TGCGCCAGCAGCCAAGGAGCGACGGGCAATCAGCCCCAGCATTTT
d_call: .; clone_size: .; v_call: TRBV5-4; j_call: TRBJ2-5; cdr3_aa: CASSRDGGQETQYF; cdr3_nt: TGTGCCAGCAGCCGGGACGGAGGGCAAGAGACCCAGTACTTC
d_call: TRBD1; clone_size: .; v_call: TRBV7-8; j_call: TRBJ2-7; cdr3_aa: CASSHGGRGWYEQYF; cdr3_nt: TGTGCCAGCAGCCATGGGGGCAGGGGGTGGTACGAGCAGTACTTC
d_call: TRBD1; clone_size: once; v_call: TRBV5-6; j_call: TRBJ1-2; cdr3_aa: CASSLPETGGAYGYTF; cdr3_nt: TGTGCCAGCAGCTTGCCCGAGACAGGGGGAGCCTATGGCTACACCTTC
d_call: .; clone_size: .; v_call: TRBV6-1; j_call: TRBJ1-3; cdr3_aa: CASSAQAVSGNTIYF; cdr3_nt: TGTGCCAGCAGTGCTCAGGCCGTCTCTGGAAACACCATATATTTT
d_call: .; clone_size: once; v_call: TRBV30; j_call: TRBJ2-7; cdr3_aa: CAWGDSLVYEQYF; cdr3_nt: TGTGCCTGGGGGGACTCCCTCGTCTACGAGCAGTACTTC